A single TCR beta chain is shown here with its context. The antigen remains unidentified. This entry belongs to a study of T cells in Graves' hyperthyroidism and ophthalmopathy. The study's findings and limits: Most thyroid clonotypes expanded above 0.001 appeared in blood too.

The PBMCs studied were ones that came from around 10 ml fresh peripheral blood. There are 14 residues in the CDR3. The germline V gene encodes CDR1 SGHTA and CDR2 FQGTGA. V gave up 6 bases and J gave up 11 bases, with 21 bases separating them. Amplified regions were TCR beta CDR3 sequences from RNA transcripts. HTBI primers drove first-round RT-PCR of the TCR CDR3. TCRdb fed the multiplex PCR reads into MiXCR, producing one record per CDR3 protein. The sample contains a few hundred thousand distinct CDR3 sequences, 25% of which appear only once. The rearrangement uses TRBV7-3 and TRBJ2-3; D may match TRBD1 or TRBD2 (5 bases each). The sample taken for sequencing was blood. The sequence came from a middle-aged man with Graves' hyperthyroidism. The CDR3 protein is CASSEALPGRRQYF. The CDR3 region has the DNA TGTGCCAGCAGTGAAGCGCTGCCGGGGCGCAGGCAGTATTTT.